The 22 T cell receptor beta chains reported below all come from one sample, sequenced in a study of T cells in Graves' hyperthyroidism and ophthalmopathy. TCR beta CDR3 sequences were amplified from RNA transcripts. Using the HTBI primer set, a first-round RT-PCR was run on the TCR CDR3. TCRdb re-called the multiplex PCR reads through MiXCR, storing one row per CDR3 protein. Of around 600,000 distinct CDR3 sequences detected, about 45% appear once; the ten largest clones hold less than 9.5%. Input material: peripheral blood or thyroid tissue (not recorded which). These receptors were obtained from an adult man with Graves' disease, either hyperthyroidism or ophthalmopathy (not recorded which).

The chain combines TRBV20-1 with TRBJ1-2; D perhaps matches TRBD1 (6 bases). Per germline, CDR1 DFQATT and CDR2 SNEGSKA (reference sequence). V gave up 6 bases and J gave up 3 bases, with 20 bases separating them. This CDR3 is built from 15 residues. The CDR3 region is CSARVWGGRDYGYTF. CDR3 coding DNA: TGCAGTGCCCGGGTTTGGGGGGGGCGAGACTATGGCTACACCTTC.

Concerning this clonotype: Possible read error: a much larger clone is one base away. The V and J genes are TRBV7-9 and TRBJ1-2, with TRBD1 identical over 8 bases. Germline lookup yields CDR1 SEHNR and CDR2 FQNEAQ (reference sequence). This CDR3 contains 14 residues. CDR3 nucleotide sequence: TGTGCCGGCAGCTTCCTCGGGACAGGCGTATACTACACCTTC. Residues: CAGSFLGTGVYYTF.

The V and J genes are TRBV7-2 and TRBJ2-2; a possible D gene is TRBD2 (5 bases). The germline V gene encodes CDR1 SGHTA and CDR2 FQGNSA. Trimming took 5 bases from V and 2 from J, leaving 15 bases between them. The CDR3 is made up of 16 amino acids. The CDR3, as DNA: TGTGCCAGCAGCGGGGAGTTTCCAGTAAACACCGGGGAGCTGTTTTTT. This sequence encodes CASSGEFPVNTGELFF.

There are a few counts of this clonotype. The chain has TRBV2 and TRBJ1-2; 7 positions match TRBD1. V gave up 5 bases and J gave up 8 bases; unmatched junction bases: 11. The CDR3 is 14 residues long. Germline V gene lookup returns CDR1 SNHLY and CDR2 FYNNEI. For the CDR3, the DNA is TGTGCCAGCAGTCAGGACGGGACAGAGCGGGGCTACACCTTC. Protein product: CASSQDGTERGYTF.

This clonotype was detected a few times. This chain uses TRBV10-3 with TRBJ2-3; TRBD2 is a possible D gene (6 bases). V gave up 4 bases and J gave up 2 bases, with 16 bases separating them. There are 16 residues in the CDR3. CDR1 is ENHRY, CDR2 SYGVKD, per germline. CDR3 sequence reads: CAISGSSVRITDTQYF. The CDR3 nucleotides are TGTGCCATCAGTGGGTCTAGCGTGAGGATCACAGATACGCAGTATTTT.

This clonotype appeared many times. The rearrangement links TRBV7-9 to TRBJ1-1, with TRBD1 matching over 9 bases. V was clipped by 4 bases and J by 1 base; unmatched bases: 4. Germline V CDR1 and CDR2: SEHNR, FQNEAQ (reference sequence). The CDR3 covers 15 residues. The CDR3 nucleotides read TGTGCCAGCAGCTGGGGGACAGGGTGGAACACTGAAGCTTTCTTT. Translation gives CASSWGTGWNTEAFF.

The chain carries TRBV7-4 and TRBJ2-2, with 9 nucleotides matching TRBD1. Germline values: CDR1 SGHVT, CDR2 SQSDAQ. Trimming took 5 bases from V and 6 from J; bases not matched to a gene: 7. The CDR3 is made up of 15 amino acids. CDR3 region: CASSPNRGPAGELFF. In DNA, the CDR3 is TGTGCCAGCAGCCCTAACAGGGGGCCAGCCGGGGAGCTGTTTTTT.

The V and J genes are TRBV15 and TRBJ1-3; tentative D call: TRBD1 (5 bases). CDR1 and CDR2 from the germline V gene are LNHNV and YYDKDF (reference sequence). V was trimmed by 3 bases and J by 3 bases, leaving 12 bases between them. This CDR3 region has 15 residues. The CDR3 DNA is TGTGCCACCAGCAGCCCGGGACGGATTGGAAACACCATATATTTT. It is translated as CATSSPGRIGNTIYF. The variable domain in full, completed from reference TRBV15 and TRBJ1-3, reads DAMVIQNPRYQVTQFGKPVTLSCSQTLNHNVMYWYQQKSSQAPKLLFHYYDKDFNNEADTPDNFQSRRPNTSFCFLDIRSPGLGDTAMYLCATSSPGRIGNTIYFGEGSWLTVV.

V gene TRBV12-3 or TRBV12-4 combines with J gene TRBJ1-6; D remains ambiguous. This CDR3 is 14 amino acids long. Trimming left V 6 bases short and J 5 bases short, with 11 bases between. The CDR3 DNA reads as TGTGCCAGCAGCCATCAGCCTAATAATTCACCCCTCCACTTT. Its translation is CASSHQPNNSPLHF.

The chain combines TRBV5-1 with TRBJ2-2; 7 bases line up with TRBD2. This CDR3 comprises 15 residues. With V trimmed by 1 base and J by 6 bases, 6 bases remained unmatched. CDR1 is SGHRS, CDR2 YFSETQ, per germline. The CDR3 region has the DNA TGCGCCAGCAGCTTGACGGGACGGGAGGCCGGGGAGCTGTTTTTT. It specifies CASSLTGREAGELFF.

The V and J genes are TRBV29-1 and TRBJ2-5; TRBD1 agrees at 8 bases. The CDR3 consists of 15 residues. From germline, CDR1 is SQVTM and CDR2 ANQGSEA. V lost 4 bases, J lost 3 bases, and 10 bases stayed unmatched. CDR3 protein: CSVGPGQGLEETQYF. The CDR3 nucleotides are TGCAGCGTTGGACCCGGACAGGGACTTGAAGAGACCCAGTACTTC.

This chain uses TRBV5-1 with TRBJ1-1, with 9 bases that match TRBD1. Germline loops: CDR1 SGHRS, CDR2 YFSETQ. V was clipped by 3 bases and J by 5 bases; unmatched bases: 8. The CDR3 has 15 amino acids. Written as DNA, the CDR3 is TGCGCCAGCAGCTCGATACAGGGGGCGAGGACTGAAGCTTTCTTT. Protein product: CASSSIQGARTEAFF.

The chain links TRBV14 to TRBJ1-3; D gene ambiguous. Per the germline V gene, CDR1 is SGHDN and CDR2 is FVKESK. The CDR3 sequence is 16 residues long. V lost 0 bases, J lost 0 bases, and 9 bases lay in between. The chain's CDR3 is CASSQDLGFSGNTIYF. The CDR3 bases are TGTGCCAGCAGCCAAGATTTAGGATTCTCTGGAAACACCATATATTTT.

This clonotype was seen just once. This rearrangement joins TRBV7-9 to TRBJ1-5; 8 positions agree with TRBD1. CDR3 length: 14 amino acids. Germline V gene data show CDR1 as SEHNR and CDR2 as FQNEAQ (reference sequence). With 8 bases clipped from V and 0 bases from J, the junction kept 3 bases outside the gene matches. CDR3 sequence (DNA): TGTGCCAGCCAGGGGGCAAGTAGCAATCAGCCCCAGCATTTT. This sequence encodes CASQGASSNQPQHF.

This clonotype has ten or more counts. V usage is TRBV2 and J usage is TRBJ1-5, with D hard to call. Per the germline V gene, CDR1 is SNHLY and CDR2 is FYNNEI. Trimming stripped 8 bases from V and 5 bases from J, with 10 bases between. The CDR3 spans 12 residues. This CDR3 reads CASGEIDQPQHF. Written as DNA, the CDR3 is TGTGCCAGCGGCGAAATTGATCAGCCCCAGCATTTT.

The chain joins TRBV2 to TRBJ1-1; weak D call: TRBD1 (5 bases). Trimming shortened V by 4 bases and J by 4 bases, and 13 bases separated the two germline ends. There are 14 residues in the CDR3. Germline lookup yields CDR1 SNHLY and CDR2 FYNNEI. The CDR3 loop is CASSVEGSGTEAFF. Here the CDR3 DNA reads TGTGCCAGCAGTGTAGAGGGGTCGGGCACTGAAGCTTTCTTT.

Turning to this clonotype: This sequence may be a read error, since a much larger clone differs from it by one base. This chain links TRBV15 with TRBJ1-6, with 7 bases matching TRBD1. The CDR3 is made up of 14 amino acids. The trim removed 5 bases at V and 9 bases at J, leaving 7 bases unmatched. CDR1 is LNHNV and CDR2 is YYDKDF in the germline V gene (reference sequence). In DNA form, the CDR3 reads TGTGCCACCAGCCACCTGGGGACAGCTTCACCCCTCCACTTT. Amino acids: CATSHLGTASPLHF. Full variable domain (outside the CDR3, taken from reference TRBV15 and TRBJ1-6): DAMVIQNPRYQVTQFGKPVTLSCSQTLNHNVMYWYQQKSSQAPKLLFHYYDKDFNNEADTPDNFQSRRPNTSFCFLDIRSPGLGDTAMYLCATSHLGTASPLHFGNGTRLTVT.

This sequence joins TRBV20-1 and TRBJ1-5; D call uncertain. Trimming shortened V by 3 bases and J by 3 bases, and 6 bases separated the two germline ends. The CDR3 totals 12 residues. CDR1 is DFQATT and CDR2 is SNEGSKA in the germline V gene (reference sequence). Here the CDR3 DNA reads TGCAGTGCTAGTGAGCCCAATCAGCCCCAGCATTTT. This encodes CSASEPNQPQHF.

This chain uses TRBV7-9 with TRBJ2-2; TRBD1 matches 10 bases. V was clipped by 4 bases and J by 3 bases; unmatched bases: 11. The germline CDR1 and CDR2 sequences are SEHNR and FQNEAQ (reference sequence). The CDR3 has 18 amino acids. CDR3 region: CASSSISEDRGDTGELFF. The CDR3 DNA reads TGTGCCAGCAGCTCCATCTCGGAGGACAGGGGGGACACCGGGGAGCTGTTTTTT.

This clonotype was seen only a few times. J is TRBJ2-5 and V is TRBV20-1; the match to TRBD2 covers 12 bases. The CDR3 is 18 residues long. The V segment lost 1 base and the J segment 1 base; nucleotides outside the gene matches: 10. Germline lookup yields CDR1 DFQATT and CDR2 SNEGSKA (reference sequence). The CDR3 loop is CSARGRTSGVTVQETQYF. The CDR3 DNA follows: TGCAGTGCTAGAGGGAGGACTAGCGGGGTCACCGTCCAAGAGACCCAGTACTTC.

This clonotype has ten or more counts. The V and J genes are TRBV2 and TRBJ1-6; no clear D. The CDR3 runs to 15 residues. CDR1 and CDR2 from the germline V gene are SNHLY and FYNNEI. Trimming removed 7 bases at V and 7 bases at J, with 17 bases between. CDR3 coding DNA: TGTGCCAGCAAGAACCGGGAATCGAGAAATTCACCCCTCCACTTT. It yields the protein CASKNRESRNSPLHF. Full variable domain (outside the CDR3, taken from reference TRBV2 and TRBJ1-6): EPEVTQTPSHQVTQMGQEVILRCVPISNHLYFYWYRQILGQKVEFLVSFYNNEISEKSEIFDDQFSVERPDGSNFTLKIRSTKLEDSAMYFCASKNRESRNSPLHFGNGTRLTVT.

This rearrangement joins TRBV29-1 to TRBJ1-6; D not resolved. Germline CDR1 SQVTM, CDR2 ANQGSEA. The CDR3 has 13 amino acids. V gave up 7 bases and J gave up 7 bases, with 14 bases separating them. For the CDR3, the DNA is TGCAGCGCCGGGGTCGGGAGGAATTCACCCCTCCACTTT. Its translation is CSAGVGRNSPLHF.